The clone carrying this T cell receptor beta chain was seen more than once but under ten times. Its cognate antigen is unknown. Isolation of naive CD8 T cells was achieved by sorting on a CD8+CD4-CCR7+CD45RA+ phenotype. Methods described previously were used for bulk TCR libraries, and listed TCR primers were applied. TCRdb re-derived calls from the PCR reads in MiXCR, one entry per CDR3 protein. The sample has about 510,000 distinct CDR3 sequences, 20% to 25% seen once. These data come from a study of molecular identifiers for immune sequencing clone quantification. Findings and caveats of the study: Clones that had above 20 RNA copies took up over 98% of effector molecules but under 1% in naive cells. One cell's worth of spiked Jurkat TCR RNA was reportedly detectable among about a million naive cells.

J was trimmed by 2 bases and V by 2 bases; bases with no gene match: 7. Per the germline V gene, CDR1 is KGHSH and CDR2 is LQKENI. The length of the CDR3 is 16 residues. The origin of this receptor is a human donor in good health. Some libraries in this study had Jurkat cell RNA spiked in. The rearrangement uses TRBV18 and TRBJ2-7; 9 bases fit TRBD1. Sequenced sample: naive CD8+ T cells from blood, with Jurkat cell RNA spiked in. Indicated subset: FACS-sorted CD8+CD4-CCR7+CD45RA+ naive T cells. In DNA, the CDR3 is TGTGCCAGCTCACCAAGGGACAGGGACTGGACCTACGAGCAGTACTTC. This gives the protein CASSPRDRDWTYEQYF. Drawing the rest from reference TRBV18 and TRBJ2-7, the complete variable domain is NAGVMQNPRHLVRRRGQEARLRCSPMKGHSHVYWYRQLPEEGLKFMVYLQKENIIDESGMPKERFSAEFPKEGPSILRIQQVVRGDSAAYFCASSPRDRDWTYEQYFGPGTRLTVT.